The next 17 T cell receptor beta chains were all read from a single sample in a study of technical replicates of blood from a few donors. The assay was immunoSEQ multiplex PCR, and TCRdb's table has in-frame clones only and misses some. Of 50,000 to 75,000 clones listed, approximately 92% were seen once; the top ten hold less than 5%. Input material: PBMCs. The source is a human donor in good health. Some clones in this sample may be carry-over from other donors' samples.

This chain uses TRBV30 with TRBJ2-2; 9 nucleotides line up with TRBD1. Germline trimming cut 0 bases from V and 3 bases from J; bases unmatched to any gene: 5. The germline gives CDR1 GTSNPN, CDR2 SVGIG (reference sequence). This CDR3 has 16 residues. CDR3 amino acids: CAWSVNRGQYTGELFF. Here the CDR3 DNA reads TGTGCCTGGAGTGTTAACAGGGGGCAGTACACCGGGGAGCTGTTTTTT.

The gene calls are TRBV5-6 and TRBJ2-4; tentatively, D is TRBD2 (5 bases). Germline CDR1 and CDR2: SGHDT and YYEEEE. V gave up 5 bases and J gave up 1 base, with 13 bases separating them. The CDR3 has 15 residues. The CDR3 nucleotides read TGTGCCAGCAGACACGGAACGGGGGCCAAAAACATTCAGTACTTC. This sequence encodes CASRHGTGAKNIQYF.

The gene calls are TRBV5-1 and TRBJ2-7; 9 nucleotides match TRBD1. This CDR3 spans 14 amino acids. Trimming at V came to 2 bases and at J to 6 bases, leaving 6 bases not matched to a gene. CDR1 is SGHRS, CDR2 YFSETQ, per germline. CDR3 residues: CASSFEGQGSEQYF. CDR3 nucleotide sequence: TGCGCCAGCAGCTTTGAGGGACAGGGCTCCGAGCAGTACTTC. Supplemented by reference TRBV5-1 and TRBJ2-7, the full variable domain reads KAGVTQTPRYLIKTRGQQVTLSCSPISGHRSVSWYQQTPGQGLQFLFEYFSETQRNKGNFPGRFSGRQFSNSRSEMNVSTLELGDSALYLCASSFEGQGSEQYFGPGTRLTVT.

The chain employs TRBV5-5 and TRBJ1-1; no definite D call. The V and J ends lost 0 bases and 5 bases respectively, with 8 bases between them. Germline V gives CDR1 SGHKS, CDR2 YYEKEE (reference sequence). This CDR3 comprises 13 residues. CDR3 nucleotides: TGTGCCAGCAGCTTGGGGGTGGAGACTGAAGCTTTCTTT. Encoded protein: CASSLGVETEAFF. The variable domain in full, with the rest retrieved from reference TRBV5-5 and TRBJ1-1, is DAGVTQSPTHLIKTRGQQVTLRCSPISGHKSVSWYQQVLGQGPQFIFQYYEKEERGRGNFPDRFSARQFPNYSSELNVNALLLGDSALYLCASSLGVETEAFFGQGTRLTVV.

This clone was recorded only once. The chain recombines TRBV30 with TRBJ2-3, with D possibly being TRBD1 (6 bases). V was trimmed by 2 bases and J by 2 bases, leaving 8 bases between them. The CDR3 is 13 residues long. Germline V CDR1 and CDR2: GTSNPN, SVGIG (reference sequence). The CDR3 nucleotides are TGTGCCTGGAGTCAGGGGACCACAGATACGCAGTATTTT. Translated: CAWSQGTTDTQYF.

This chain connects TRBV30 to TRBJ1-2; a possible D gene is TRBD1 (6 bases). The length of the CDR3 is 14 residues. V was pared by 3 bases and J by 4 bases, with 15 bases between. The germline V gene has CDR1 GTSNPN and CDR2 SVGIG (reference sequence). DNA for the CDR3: TGTGCCTGGAGGCTAGGGGGTTCTACCTATGGCTACACCTTC. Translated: CAWRLGGSTYGYTF.

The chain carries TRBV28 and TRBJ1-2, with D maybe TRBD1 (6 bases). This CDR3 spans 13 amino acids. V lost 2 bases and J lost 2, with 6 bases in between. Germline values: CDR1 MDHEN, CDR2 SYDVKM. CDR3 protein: CASSLTGNYGYTF. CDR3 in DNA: TGTGCCAGCAGTTTAACAGGGAACTATGGCTACACCTTC.

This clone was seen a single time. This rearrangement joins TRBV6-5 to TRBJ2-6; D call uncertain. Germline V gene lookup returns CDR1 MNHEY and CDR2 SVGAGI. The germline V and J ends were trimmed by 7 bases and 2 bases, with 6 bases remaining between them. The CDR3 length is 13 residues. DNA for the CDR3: TGTGCCAGCACCGTCCCTGGGGCCAACGTCCTGACTTTC. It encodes CASTVPGANVLTF.

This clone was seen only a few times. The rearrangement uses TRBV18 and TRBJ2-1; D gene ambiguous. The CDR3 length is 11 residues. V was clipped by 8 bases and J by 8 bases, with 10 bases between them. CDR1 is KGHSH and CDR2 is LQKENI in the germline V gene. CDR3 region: CASELLDEQFF. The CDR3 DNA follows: TGTGCCAGCGAACTCTTGGATGAGCAGTTCTTC.

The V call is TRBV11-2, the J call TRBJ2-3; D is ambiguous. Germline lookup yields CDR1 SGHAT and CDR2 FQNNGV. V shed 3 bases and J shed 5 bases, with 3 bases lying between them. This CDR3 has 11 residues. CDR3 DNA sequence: TGTGCCAGCAGCTTTCTAGATACGCAGTATTTT. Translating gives CASSFLDTQYF.

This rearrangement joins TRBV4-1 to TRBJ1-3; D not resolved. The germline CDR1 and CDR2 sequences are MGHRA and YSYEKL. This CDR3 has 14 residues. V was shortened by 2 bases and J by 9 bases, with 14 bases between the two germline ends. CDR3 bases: TGCGCCAGCAGCCAAATTATCAACGCGGGCACCATATATTTT. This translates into CASSQIINAGTIYF.

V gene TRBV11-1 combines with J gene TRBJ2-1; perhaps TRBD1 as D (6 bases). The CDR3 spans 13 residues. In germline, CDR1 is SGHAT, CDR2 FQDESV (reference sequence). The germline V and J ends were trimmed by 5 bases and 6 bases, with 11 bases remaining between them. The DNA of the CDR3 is TGTGCCAGCAGCCTCGACAGGCGCAATGAGCAGTTCTTC. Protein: CASSLDRRNEQFF.

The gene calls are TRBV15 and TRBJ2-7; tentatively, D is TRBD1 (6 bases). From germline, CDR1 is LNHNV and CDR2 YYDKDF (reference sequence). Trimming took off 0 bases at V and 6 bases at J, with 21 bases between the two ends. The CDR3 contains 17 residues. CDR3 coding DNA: TGTGCCACCAGCAGAGACAGGGGATCCCGCACTCTAGGCGAGCAGTACTTC. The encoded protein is CATSRDRGSRTLGEQYF.

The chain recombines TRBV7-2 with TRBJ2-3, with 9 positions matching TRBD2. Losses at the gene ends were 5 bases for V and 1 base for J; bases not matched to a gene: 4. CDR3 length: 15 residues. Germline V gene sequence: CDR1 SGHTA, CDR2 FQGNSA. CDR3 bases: TGTGCCAGCAGCCCCTGGACTAGCGGCACAGATACGCAGTATTTT. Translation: CASSPWTSGTDTQYF.

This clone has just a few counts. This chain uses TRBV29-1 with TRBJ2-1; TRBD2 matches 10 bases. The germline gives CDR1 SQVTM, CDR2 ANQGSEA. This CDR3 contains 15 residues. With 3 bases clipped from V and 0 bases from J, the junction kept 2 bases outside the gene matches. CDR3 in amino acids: CSVDTSGASYNEQFF. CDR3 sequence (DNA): TGCAGCGTTGATACTAGCGGGGCCTCCTACAATGAGCAGTTCTTC.

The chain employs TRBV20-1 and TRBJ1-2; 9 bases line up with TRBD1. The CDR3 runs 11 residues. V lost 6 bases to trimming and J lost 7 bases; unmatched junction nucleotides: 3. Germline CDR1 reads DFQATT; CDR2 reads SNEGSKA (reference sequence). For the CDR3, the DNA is TGCAGTGCCGGGACAGGGATTGGCTACACCTTC. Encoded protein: CSAGTGIGYTF.

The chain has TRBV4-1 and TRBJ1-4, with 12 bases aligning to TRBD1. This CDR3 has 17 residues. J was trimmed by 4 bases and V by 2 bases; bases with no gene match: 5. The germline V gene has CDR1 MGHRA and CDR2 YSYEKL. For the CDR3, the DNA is TGCGCCAGCAGCCAACTTGGGACAGGGGGCCATAATGAAAAACTGTTTTTT. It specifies CASSQLGTGGHNEKLFF.